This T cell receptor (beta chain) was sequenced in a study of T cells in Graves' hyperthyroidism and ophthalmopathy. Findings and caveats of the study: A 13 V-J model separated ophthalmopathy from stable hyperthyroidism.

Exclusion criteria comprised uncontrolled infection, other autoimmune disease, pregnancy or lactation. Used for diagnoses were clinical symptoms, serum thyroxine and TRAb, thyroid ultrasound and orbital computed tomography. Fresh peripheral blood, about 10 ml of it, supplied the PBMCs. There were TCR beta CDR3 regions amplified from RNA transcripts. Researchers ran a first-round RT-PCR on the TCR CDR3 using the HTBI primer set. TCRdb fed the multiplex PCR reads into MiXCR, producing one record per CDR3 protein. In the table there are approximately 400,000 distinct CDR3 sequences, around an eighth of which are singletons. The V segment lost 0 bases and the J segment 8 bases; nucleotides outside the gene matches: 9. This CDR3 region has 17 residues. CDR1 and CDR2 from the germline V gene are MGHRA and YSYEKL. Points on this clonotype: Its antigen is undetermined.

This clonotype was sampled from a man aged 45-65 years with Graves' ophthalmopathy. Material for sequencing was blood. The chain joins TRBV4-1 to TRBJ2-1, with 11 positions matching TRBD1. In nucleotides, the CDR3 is TGCGCCAGCAGCCAAGAACGAGGACAGGGGGCGCGGGATGAGCAGTTCTTC. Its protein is CASSQERGQGARDEQFF.